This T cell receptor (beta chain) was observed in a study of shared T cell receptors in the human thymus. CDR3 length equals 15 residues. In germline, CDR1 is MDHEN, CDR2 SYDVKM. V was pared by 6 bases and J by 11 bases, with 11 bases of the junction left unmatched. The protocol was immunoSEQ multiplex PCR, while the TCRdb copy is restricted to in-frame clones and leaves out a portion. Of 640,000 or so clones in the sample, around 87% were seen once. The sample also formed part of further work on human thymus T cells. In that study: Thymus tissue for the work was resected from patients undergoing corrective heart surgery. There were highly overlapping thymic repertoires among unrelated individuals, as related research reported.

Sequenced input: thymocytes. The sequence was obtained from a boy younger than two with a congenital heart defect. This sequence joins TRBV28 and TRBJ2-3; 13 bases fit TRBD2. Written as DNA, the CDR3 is TGTGCCAGCAGCGCACTAGCGGGGGGGACTTGGGGGCAGTATTTT. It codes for CASSALAGGTWGQYF.